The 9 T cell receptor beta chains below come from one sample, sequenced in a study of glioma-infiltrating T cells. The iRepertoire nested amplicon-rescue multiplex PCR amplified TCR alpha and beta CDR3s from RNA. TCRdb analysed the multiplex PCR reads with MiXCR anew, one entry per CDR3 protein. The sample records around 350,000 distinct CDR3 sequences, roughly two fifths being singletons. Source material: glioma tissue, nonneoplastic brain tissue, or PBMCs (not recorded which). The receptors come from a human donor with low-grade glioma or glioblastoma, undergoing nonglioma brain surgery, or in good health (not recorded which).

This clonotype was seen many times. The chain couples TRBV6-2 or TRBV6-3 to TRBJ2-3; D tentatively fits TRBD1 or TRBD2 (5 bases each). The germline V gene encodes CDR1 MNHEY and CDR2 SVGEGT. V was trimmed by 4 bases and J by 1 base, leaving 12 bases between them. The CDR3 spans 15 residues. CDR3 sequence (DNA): TGTGCCAGCAGTTCCCGGGACCTACGCACAGATACGCAGTATTTT. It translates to CASSSRDLRTDTQYF.

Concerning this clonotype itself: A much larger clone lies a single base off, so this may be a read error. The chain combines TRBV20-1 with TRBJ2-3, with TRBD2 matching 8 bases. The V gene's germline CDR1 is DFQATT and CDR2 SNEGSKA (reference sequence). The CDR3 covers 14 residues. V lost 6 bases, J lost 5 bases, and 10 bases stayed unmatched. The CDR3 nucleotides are TGCAGTGCGAGGACTAGCAGGACTAGAGATACGCAGTATTTT. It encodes CSARTSRTRDTQYF.

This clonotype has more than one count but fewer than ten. The CDR3 loop is CAISGSGGPEETQYF. The CDR3 DNA is TGTGCCATCAGTGGAAGCGGGGGCCCCGAAGAGACCCAGTACTTC. V usage is TRBV10-3 and J usage is TRBJ2-5, with 8 nucleotides matching TRBD2. Germline V gene lookup returns CDR1 ENHRY and CDR2 SYGVKD. The CDR3 extends over 15 amino acids. Trimming took 4 bases from V and 3 from J; bases not matched to a gene: 7.

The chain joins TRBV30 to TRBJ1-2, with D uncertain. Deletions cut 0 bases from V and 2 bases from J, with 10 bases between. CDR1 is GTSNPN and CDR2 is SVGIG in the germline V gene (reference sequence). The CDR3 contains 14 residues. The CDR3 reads CAWSVPGENYGYTF. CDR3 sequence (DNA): TGTGCCTGGAGTGTCCCGGGTGAGAACTATGGCTACACCTTC.

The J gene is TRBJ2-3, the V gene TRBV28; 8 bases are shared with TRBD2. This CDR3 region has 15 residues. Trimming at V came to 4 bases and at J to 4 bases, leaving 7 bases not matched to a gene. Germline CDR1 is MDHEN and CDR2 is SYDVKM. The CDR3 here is CASSSPAGAADTQYF. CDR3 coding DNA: TGTGCCAGCAGTTCCCCAGCGGGAGCAGCAGATACGCAGTATTTT.

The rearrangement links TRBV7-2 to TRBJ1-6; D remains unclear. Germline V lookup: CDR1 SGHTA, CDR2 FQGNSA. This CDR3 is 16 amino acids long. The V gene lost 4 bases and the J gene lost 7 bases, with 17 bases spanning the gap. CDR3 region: CASSSAAVEDNSPLHF. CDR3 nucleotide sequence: TGTGCCAGCAGCTCGGCGGCCGTGGAAGACAATTCACCCCTCCACTTT.

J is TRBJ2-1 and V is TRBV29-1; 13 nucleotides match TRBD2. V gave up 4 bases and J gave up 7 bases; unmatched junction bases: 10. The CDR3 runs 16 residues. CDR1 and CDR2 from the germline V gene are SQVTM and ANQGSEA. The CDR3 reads CSVGARLAGGRNEQFF. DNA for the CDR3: TGCAGCGTTGGGGCCCGACTAGCGGGAGGTCGGAATGAGCAGTTCTTC.

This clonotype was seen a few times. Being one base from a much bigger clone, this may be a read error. CDR3 DNA: TGTGCCACCAGCAGAGATTATTTAGAGCAGTTCTTC. It specifies CATSRDYLEQFF. V is TRBV15 and J is TRBJ2-1; D is ambiguous. Germline V gene lookup returns CDR1 LNHNV and CDR2 YYDKDF (reference sequence). The CDR3 consists of 12 residues. V was pared by 0 bases and J by 10 bases, with 7 bases between.

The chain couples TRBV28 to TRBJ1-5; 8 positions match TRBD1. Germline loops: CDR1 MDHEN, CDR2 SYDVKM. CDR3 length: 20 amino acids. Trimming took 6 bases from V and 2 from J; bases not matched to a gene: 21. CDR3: CASSDSGGQGRSIGNQPQHF. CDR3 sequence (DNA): TGTGCCAGCAGCGATTCCGGCGGACAGGGAAGATCAATAGGCAATCAGCCCCAGCATTTT.